What follows is one TCR beta chain and its context. The entry originates in a study of T cells in Graves' hyperthyroidism and ophthalmopathy. The source material, RNA transcripts, was used to amplify TCR beta CDR3 regions. The HTBI primer set was used in a first-round RT-PCR of the TCR CDR3. TCRdb redid the calling of the multiplex PCR reads with MiXCR, one entry per CDR3 protein. The sample has about 210,000 distinct CDR3 sequences; over 15% are singletons. V dropped 7 bases and J dropped 0 bases, with 4 bases sitting between them. The CDR3 contains 11 residues. Germline CDR1 reads SQVTM; CDR2 reads ANQGSEA.

The genes are TRBV29-1 and TRBJ1-3; D unclear. This clonotype was sampled from a man between 50 and 59 years old with Graves' hyperthyroidism. Specimen: blood. The CDR3 loop is CSANSGNTIYF. The CDR3 DNA follows: TGCAGCGCGAACTCTGGAAACACCATATATTTT.